The 18 T cell receptor beta chains listed next were all sequenced from one sample in a study of T cell repertoires in cytomegalovirus infection. No antigen has been identified for these receptors. TCRdb itself ran the reads through MiXCR, one entry per CDR3 protein. The top ten hold 18% of the sample, which has hundreds of thousands of distinct CDR3 sequences, 33% seen once. Sequenced material: cultured PBMCs, taken from culture after CMV antigen stimulation. The receptors shown here come from a human donor in good health (CMV status not recorded). Some clones in this sample may be carry-over from other donors' samples.

The CDR3 loop is CASSTIGTSENEQFF. The CDR3 coding sequence is TGTGCCAGTAGTACAATCGGGACTAGCGAGAATGAGCAGTTCTTC. The V and J genes are TRBV19 and TRBJ2-1; 10 positions agree with TRBD2. With 4 bases clipped from V and 7 bases from J, the junction kept 7 bases outside the gene matches. There are 15 residues in the CDR3. CDR1 and CDR2 (germline): LNHDA, SQIVND (reference sequence).

This clonotype was counted only a few times. The V call is TRBV18, the J call TRBJ2-7, with unresolved D. This CDR3 is 16 amino acids long. Germline-derived CDR1 and CDR2 are KGHSH and LQKENI. The V and J ends lost 1 base and 3 bases respectively, with 16 bases between them. Here the CDR3 DNA reads TGTGCCAGCTCACCACGCCCGCCCGGTTGGCTCTACGAGCAGTACTTC. It codes for CASSPRPPGWLYEQYF.

Only a few counts were recorded for this clonotype. The gene calls are TRBV24-1 and TRBJ2-1; a possible D gene is TRBD1 (6 bases). Germline V CDR1 and CDR2: KGHDR, SFDVKD. There are 16 residues in the CDR3. Trimming took 3 bases from V and 2 from J, leaving 13 bases between them. The CDR3 spells CATSDMGHNTYNEQFF. The CDR3, as DNA: TGTGCCACCAGTGATATGGGACACAATACCTACAATGAGCAGTTCTTC.

V and J are TRBV4-1 and TRBJ2-1; 8 bases align to TRBD2. Trimming cost V 4 bases and J 7 bases; bases outside gene matches: 18. This CDR3 is built from 18 residues. The V gene's germline CDR1 is MGHRA and CDR2 YSYEKL. The CDR3, as DNA: TGCGCCAGCAGCCGAGGACGGCCGAGCGGGAGAGAAAGGAATGAGCAGTTCTTC. Amino acids: CASSRGRPSGRERNEQFF.

This chain joins TRBV18 and TRBJ1-5; D ambiguous. The CDR3 consists of 15 residues. In germline, CDR1 is KGHSH, CDR2 LQKENI. V shed 3 bases and J shed 1 base, with 10 bases lying between them. CDR3 nucleotide sequence: TGTGCCAGCTCACCTAACCAAGGGAGCAATCAGCCCCAGCATTTT. This sequence encodes CASSPNQGSNQPQHF.

The gene calls are TRBV2 and TRBJ2-3, with 7 bases fitting TRBD2. V gave up 2 bases and J gave up 9 bases; unmatched junction bases: 5. In germline, CDR1 is SNHLY, CDR2 FYNNEI. The CDR3 covers 13 residues. CDR3 amino acids: CASSERDYMTQYF. The CDR3 region has the DNA TGTGCCAGCAGTGAAAGGGACTATATGACGCAGTATTTT.

The V call is TRBV4-1, the J call TRBJ2-3; 7 bases are shared with TRBD2. The CDR3 spans 14 residues. J was trimmed by 4 bases and V by 3 bases; bases with no gene match: 4. Germline V lookup: CDR1 MGHRA, CDR2 YSYEKL. DNA for the CDR3: TGCGCCAGCAGCCACCCAGCGGGGTCAGATACGCAGTATTTT. This codes for CASSHPAGSDTQYF.

This chain joins TRBV20-1 and TRBJ2-1; D unclear. The CDR3 is 11 amino acids. The germline V gene encodes CDR1 DFQATT and CDR2 SNEGSKA (reference sequence). Trimming pared 6 bases from V and 10 bases from J, leaving 13 bases between. Here the CDR3 reads CSAAPPGEQFF. CDR3 sequence (DNA): TGCAGTGCAGCTCCCCCCGGGGAGCAGTTCTTC.

CDR3 sequence (DNA): TGTGCCAGCAGCTTAAGGTTTGGGGGGCCTTACACTGAAGCTTTCTTT. Translating gives CASSLRFGGPYTEAFF. This chain uses TRBV7-8 with TRBJ1-1, with D possibly being TRBD1 (6 bases). CDR1 and CDR2 from the germline V gene are SGHVS and FQNEAQ. The CDR3 contains 16 residues. Trimming removed 2 bases from V and 3 bases from J, with 16 bases in between. Full variable domain (rest looked up from reference TRBV7-8 and TRBJ1-1): GAGVSQSPRYKVAKRGQDVALRCDPISGHVSLFWYQQALGQGPEFLTYFQNEAQLDKSGLPSDRFFAERPEGSVSTLKIQRTQQEDSAVYLCASSLRFGGPYTEAFFGQGTRLTVV.

V and J are TRBV6-1 and TRBJ1-5, with D tentatively TRBD1 (5 bases). Germline V gene lookup returns CDR1 MNHNS and CDR2 SASEGT. Between the trimmed V and J ends, which lost 6 bases and 4 bases, there was a span of 10 bases. The CDR3 has 13 amino acids. The CDR3 region is CASRGGWNQPQHF. CDR3 bases: TGTGCCAGCAGGGGGGGGTGGAATCAGCCCCAGCATTTT.

This clonotype has just a few counts. The genes are TRBV12-3 or TRBV12-4 and TRBJ1-3; D gene unclear. V lost 4 bases and J lost 3, with 16 bases in between. The CDR3 loop spans 16 amino acids. This CDR3 reads CASSSVLLRSGNTIYF. The CDR3 DNA sequence: TGTGCCAGCAGTTCAGTACTCCTGAGGAGTGGAAACACCATATATTTT.

The J gene is TRBJ2-1, the V gene TRBV9, with 7 bases identical to TRBD1. CDR1 and CDR2 (germline): SGDLS, YYNGEE. V was clipped by 5 bases and J by 5 bases; unmatched bases: 7. CDR3 length equals 14 residues. The CDR3 DNA reads TGTGCCAGCAGTATCACGGGACAGAACAATGAGCAGTTCTTC. It encodes CASSITGQNNEQFF.

This clonotype was counted at least ten times. V and J are TRBV11-2 and TRBJ2-1; tentatively, D is TRBD1 or TRBD2 (5 bases each). Germline CDR1 and CDR2: SGHAT and FQNNGV. This CDR3 has 16 residues. With 1 base removed from V and 0 bases from J, the gap between germline ends came to 10 bases. The CDR3 region has the DNA TGTGCCAGCAGCTTAGGGGGGATAAGCTCCTACAATGAGCAGTTCTTC. Protein: CASSLGGISSYNEQFF. Supplemented by reference TRBV11-2 and TRBJ2-1, the full variable domain reads EAGVAQSPRYKIIEKRQSVAFWCNPISGHATLYWYQQILGQGPKLLIQFQNNGVVDDSQLPKDRFSAERLKGVDSTLKIQPAKLEDSAVYLCASSLGGISSYNEQFFGPGTRLTVL.

The chain combines TRBV7-9 with TRBJ2-7, with 11 bases identical to TRBD1. This CDR3 spans 15 amino acids. V gave up 5 bases and J gave up 6 bases; unmatched junction bases: 9. Germline CDR1 reads SEHNR; CDR2 reads FQNEAQ (reference sequence). CDR3 DNA: TGTGCCAGCAGCGCTACCGGGACAGGGGGGTCCGAGCAGTACTTC. This gives the protein CASSATGTGGSEQYF.

The chain uses TRBV28 and TRBJ2-7; no firm D call. The CDR3 runs to 14 residues. V shed 2 bases and J shed 3 bases, with 11 bases lying between them. Germline CDR1 reads MDHEN; CDR2 reads SYDVKM. The CDR3 reads CASSLSGLRYEQYF. The CDR3 DNA is TGTGCCAGCAGTTTAAGTGGCCTACGCTACGAGCAGTACTTC.

The chain uses TRBV12-3 or TRBV12-4 and TRBJ1-5, with D maybe TRBD1 (6 bases). The CDR3 spans 14 residues. V was clipped by 3 bases and J by 4 bases, with 10 bases between them. CDR3 bases: TGTGCCAGCAGTTTCGGACAGAGAAATCAGCCCCAGCATTTT. Translated, it gives CASSFGQRNQPQHF.

This clonotype was seen ten or more times. The chain links TRBV7-8 to TRBJ2-1; D may be TRBD1 (5 bases). Germline-derived CDR1 and CDR2 are SGHVS and FQNEAQ. This CDR3 region has 16 residues. The V and J ends lost 2 bases and 3 bases respectively, with 14 bases between them. The CDR3 sequence is CASSLFGSGIYNEQFF. CDR3 sequence (DNA): TGTGCCAGCAGCTTATTCGGTTCAGGGATCTACAATGAGCAGTTCTTC.

The rearrangement uses TRBV27 and TRBJ1-5; D might be TRBD1 (5 bases). Germline V gene sequence: CDR1 MNHEY, CDR2 SMNVEV (reference sequence). V dropped 5 bases and J dropped 7 bases, with 12 bases sitting between them. CDR3 size: 13 residues. In nucleotides, the CDR3 is TGTGCCAGCAGTGGGACGGGCCGCCAGCCCCAGCATTTT. This translates into CASSGTGRQPQHF.